This is a list of T cell receptor beta chains from one sample in a study of blood T cell repertoires in COVID-19. TCRdb's table, derived via immunoSEQ multiplex PCR, lists solely in-frame clones and lacks some. Among 200,000 to 300,000 clones listed, approximately 80% were seen once. Sequenced sample: peripheral blood. These TCRs come from a woman aged 55-69 years with active or convalescent COVID-19. Both conserved end residues are part of each CDR3. The order of the fields is clone size, J gene, D gene, V gene, CDR3 protein, CDR3 DNA. A D gene is named only where the DNA matches it firmly. Clone size is stated in some rows and not others, as once, few, many or a class when expanded.

size: few; J: TRBJ1-3; D: TRBD1; V: TRBV5-6; CDR3: CASTETGRGNTIYF; DNA: TGTGCCAGCACCGAGACAGGGCGGGGAAACACCATATATTTT
size: .; J: TRBJ1-3; D: .; V: TRBV19; CDR3: CASRLTRSGNTIYF; DNA: TGTGCCAGTAGGCTAACCCGCTCTGGAAACACCATATATTTT
size: .; J: TRBJ2-1; D: .; V: TRBV5-6; CDR3: CASSPDSYNEQFF; DNA: TGTGCCAGCAGCCCCGACTCTTACAATGAGCAGTTCTTC
size: .; J: TRBJ1-1; D: .; V: TRBV27; CDR3: CASSSPFERAEAFF; DNA: TGTGCCAGCAGTTCCCCATTCGAACGGGCTGAAGCTTTCTTT
size: .; J: TRBJ2-2; D: .; V: TRBV2; CDR3: CASSQGRFGTGELFF; DNA: TGTGCCAGCTCTCAGGGTCGGTTTGGCACCGGGGAGCTGTTTTTT
size: .; J: TRBJ1-2; D: TRBD1; V: TRBV20-1; CDR3: CSASDRVGYGYTF; DNA: TGCAGTGCTAGTGACAGGGTTGGCTATGGCTACACCTTC
size: .; J: TRBJ1-2; D: .; V: TRBV6-5; CDR3: CASSRARVSYGYTF; DNA: TGTGCCAGCAGTCGCGCCAGGGTGAGCTATGGCTACACCTTC
size: .; J: TRBJ2-2; D: TRBD2; V: TRBV10-1; CDR3: CASSPTSGRGTGELFF; DNA: TGCGCCAGCAGCCCGACTAGCGGGAGGGGCACCGGGGAGCTGTTTTTT
size: .; J: TRBJ1-1; D: .; V: TRBV6-5; CDR3: CASRHWNTEAFF; DNA: TGTGCCAGCCGACACTGGAACACTGAAGCTTTCTTT
size: .; J: TRBJ2-3; D: TRBD1; V: TRBV6-1; CDR3: CASSERWTGTSTDTQYF; DNA: TGTGCCAGCAGTGAGCGTTGGACAGGGACGAGCACAGATACGCAGTATTTT
size: .; J: TRBJ1-5; D: TRBD1; V: TRBV24-1; CDR3: CATRDRESQPQHF; DNA: TGTGCCACCAGGGACAGGGAAAGTCAGCCCCAGCATTTT
size: .; J: TRBJ1-5; D: .; V: TRBV5-1; CDR3: CASSLGGLSQPQHF; DNA: TGCGCCAGCAGCTTGGGTGGACTTTCTCAGCCCCAGCATTTT
size: .; J: TRBJ1-2; D: .; V: TRBV7-9; CDR3: CASSLVSGGYTF; DNA: TGTGCCAGCAGCTTAGTCTCAGGAGGCTACACCTTC
size: .; J: TRBJ1-1; D: TRBD1; V: TRBV30; CDR3: CAWNRGVNTEAFF; DNA: TGTGCCTGGAACAGGGGTGTGAACACTGAAGCTTTCTTT
size: .; J: TRBJ2-5; D: .; V: TRBV7-3; CDR3: CASSLGPGQGQETQYF; DNA: TGTGCCAGCAGCTTGGGGCCAGGGCAGGGCCAAGAGACCCAGTACTTC
size: .; J: TRBJ1-2; D: TRBD1; V: TRBV6-5; CDR3: CASRTGLGYGYTF; DNA: TGTGCCAGCAGGACAGGGTTAGGCTATGGCTACACCTTC
size: .; J: TRBJ2-3; D: .; V: TRBV29-1; CDR3: CSVEDGRGDTQYF; DNA: TGCAGCGTTGAAGATGGGCGAGGGGATACGCAGTATTTT
size: .; J: TRBJ1-1; D: TRBD1; V: TRBV5-1; CDR3: CASSPDRARGTEAFF; DNA: TGCGCCAGCAGCCCAGACAGGGCCCGGGGTACTGAAGCTTTCTTT
size: .; J: TRBJ2-2; D: TRBD2; V: TRBV10-2; CDR3: CATLNQAGTNTGELFF; DNA: TGCGCCACCCTTAACCAAGCGGGAACAAACACCGGGGAGCTGTTTTTT
size: once; J: TRBJ1-2; D: .; V: TRBV19; CDR3: CAISMGGGYTF; DNA: TGTGCCATTTCAATGGGCGGGGGCTACACCTTC
size: .; J: TRBJ1-6; D: TRBD1; V: TRBV11-2; CDR3: CASSPGQGDSPLHF; DNA: TGTGCCAGCAGCCCGGGACAGGGGGATTCACCCCTCCACTTT
size: .; J: TRBJ1-1; D: .; V: TRBV10-3; CDR3: CAISESGGVGTEAFF; DNA: TGTGCCATCAGTGAGTCTGGCGGGGTCGGGACTGAAGCTTTCTTT
size: .; J: TRBJ1-3; D: .; V: TRBV6-5; CDR3: CATLGPGNTIYF; DNA: TGTGCCACCCTAGGCCCCGGAAACACCATATATTTT
size: few; J: TRBJ1-1; D: TRBD1; V: TRBV3-1/TRBV3-2; CDR3: CASSQGTGGLEAFF; DNA: TGTGCCAGCAGCCAAGGGACAGGCGGCCTAGAAGCTTTCTTT
size: .; J: TRBJ1-3; D: TRBD1; V: TRBV12-3/TRBV12-4; CDR3: CASSAYRGDTIYF; DNA: TGTGCCAGCAGTGCCTACAGGGGTGACACCATATATTTT
size: once; J: TRBJ2-7; D: TRBD2; V: TRBV6-2/TRBV6-3; CDR3: CASSTTSLLAGRVYEQYF; DNA: TGTGCCAGCAGCACCACCTCCTTACTAGCGGGGCGGGTTTACGAGCAGTACTTC
size: .; J: TRBJ1-2; D: .; V: TRBV3-1/TRBV3-2; CDR3: CASSQDSVGANWSGYTF; DNA: TGTGCCAGCAGCCAAGATTCTGTAGGGGCGAACTGGAGCGGCTACACCTTC
size: .; J: TRBJ1-3; D: TRBD1; V: TRBV5-1; CDR3: CASSLGTAGNTIYF; DNA: TGCGCCAGCAGCTTAGGGACAGCGGGAAACACCATATATTTT
size: .; J: TRBJ2-3; D: .; V: TRBV21-1; CDR3: CASSKARGRPSTDTQYF; DNA: TGTGCCAGCAGCAAAGCGCGGGGGAGGCCCAGCACAGATACGCAGTATTTT
size: .; J: TRBJ2-7; D: .; V: TRBV11-1; CDR3: CASSLAWSEQYF; DNA: TGTGCCAGCAGCTTAGCGTGGAGCGAGCAGTACTTC
size: once; J: TRBJ2-2; D: TRBD2; V: TRBV9; CDR3: CASSVVGGRIAGELFF; DNA: TGTGCCAGCAGCGTAGTGGGCGGGAGGATCGCCGGGGAGCTGTTTTTT